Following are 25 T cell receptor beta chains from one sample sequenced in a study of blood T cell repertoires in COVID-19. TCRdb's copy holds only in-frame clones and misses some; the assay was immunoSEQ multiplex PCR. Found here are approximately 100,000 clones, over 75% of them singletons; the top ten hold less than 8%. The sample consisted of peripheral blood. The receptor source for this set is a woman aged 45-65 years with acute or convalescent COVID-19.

The CDR3 here is CATTGTDSNQPQHF. The DNA of the CDR3 is TGTGCCACTACCGGGACAGATAGCAATCAGCCCCAGCATTTT. The chain is built from TRBV2 and TRBJ1-5; 7 nucleotides align to TRBD1. This CDR3 spans 14 amino acids. Trimming removed 10 bases from V and 0 bases from J; junction bases left unmatched: 6. Germline CDR1 and CDR2: SNHLY and FYNNEI.

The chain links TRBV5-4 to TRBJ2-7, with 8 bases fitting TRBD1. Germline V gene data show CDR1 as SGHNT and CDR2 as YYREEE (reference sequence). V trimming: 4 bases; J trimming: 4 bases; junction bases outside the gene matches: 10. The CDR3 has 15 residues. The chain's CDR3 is CASSASGTGLYEQYF. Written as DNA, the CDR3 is TGTGCCAGCAGCGCATCCGGGACAGGCCTTTACGAGCAGTACTTC.

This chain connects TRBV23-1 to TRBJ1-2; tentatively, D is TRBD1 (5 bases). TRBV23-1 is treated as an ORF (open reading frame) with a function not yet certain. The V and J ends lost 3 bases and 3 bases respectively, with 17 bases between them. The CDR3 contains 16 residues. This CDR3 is CASSHVSGIPHYGYTF. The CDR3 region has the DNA TGCGCCAGCAGTCATGTCTCAGGGATCCCCCACTATGGCTACACCTTC.

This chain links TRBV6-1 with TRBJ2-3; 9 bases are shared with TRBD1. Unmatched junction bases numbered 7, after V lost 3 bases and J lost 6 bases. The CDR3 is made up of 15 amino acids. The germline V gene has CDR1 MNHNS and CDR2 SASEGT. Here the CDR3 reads CASSDWGDRDDTQYF. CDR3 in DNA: TGTGCCAGCAGTGATTGGGGGGACAGGGATGATACGCAGTATTTT.

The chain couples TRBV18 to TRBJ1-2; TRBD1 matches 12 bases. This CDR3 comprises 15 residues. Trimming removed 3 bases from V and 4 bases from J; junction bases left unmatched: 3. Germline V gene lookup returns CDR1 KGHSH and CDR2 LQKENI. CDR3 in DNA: TGTGCCAGCTCACCGGGGACAGGGGGCATCTATGGCTACACCTTC. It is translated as CASSPGTGGIYGYTF.

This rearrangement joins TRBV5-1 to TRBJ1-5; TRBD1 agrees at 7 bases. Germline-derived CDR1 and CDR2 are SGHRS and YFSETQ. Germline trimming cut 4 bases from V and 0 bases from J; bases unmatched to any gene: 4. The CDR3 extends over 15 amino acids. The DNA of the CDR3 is TGCGCCAGCAGCATGGGACAGTTTAGCAATCAGCCCCAGCATTTT. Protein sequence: CASSMGQFSNQPQHF.

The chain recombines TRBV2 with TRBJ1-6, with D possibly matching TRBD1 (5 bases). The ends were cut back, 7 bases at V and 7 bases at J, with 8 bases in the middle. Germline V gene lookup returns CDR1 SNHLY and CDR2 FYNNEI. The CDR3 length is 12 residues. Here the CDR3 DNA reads TGTGCCAGCACAACAGGCAATTCACCCCTCCACTTT. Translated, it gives CASTTGNSPLHF.

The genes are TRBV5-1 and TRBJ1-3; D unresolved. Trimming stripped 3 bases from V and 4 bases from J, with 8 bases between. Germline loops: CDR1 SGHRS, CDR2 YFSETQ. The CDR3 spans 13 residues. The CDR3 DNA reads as TGCGCCAGCAGCTCCCTCCCCGGAAACACCATATATTTT. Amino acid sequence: CASSSLPGNTIYF.

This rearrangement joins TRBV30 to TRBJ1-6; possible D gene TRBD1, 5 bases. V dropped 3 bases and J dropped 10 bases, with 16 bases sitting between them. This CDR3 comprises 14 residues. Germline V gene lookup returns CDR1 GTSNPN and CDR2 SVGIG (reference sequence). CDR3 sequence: CAWRPRGGNSPLHF. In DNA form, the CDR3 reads TGTGCCTGGAGACCGCGGGGGGGAAACTCACCCCTCCACTTT.

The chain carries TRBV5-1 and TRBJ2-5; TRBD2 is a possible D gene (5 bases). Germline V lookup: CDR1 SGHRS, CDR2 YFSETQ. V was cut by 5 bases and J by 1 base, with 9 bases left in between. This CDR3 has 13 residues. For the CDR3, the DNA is TGCGCCAGCAGTCTCGGGATCCAAGAGACCCAGTACTTC. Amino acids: CASSLGIQETQYF.

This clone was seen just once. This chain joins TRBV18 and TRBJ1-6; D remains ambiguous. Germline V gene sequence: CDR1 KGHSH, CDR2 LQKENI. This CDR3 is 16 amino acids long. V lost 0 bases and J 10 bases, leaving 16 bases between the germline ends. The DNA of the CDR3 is TGTGCCAGCTCACCACCGATTGCAGGACGAGGGTCACCCCTCCACTTT. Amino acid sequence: CASSPPIAGRGSPLHF.

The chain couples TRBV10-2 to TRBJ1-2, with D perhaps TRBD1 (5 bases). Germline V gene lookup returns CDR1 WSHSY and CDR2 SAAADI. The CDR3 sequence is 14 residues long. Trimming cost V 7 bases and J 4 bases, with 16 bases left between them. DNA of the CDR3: TGCGCCAGCACACCCTTAGACAGAACCTATGGCTACACCTTC. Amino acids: CASTPLDRTYGYTF.

In DNA, the CDR3 is TGCACCACAGGGACTAGCAGTCTGACAGATACGCAGTATTTT. The encoded protein is CTTGTSSLTDTQYF. V usage is TRBV1 and J usage is TRBJ2-3; TRBD2 was called by the table and not checked on the DNA. TRBV1 represents a pseudogene. The CDR3 length is 14 residues.

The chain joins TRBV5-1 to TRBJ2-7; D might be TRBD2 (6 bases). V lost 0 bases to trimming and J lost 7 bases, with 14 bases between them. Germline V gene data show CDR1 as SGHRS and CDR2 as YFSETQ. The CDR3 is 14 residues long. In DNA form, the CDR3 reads TGCGCCAGCAGCTTGGACCTGGTTGGGAGGGAGCAGTACTTC. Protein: CASSLDLVGREQYF.

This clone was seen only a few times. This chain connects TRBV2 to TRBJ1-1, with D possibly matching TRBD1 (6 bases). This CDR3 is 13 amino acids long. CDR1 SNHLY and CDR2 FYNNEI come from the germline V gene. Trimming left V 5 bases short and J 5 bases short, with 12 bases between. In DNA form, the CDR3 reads TGTGCCAGCAGTTCCCAGGGGAGAACTGAAGCTTTCTTT. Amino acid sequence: CASSSQGRTEAFF.

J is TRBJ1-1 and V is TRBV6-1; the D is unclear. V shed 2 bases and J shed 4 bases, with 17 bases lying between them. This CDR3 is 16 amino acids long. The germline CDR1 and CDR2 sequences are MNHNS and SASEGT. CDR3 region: CASSEPQGRIVTEAFF. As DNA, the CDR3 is TGTGCCAGCAGTGAACCCCAAGGCAGGATCGTCACTGAAGCTTTCTTT.

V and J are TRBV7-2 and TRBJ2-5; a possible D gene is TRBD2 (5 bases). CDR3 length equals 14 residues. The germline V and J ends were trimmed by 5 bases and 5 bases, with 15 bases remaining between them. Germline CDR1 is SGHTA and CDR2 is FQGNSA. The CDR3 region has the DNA TGTGCCAGCAGCGCCCGGGGTCAATGGGAGACCCAGTACTTC. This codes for CASSARGQWETQYF.

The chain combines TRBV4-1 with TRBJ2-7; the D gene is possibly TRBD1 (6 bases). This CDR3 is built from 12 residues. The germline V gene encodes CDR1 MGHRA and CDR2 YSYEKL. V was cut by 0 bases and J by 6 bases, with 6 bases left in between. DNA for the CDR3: TGCGCCAGCAGCCAAGACAGGGGCGAGCAGTACTTC. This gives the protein CASSQDRGEQYF.

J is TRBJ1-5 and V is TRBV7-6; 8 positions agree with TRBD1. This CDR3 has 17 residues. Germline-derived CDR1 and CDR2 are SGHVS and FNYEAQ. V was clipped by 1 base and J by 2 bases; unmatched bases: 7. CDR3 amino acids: CASSLGQGNGGNQPQHF. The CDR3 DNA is TGTGCCAGCAGCTTAGGACAGGGGAATGGGGGCAATCAGCCCCAGCATTTT.

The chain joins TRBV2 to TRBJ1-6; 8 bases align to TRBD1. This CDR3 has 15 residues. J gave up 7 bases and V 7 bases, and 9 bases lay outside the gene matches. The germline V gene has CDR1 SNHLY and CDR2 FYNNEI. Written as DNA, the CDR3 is TGTGCCAGCAAGGCTGCCGGGACAGGAAATTCACCCCTCCACTTT. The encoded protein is CASKAAGTGNSPLHF.

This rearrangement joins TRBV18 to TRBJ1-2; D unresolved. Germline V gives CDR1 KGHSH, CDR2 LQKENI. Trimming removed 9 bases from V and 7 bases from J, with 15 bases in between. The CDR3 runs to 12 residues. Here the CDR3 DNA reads TGTGCCAGGCGTTCGGGGTTGGGTGGCTACACCTTC. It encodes CARRSGLGGYTF. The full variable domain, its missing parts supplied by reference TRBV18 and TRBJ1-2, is NAGVMQNPRHLVRRRGQEARLRCSPMKGHSHVYWYRQLPEEGLKFMVYLQKENIIDESGMPKERFSAEFPKEGPSILRIQQVVRGDSAAYFCARRSGLGGYTFGSGTRLTVV.

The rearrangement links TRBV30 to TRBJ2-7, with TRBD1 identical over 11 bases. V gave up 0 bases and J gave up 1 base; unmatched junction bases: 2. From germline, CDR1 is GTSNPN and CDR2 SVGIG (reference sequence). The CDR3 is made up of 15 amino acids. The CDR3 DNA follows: TGTGCCTGGAGTGTAGGGACAGGGGGGTCCTACGAGCAGTACTTC. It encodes CAWSVGTGGSYEQYF.

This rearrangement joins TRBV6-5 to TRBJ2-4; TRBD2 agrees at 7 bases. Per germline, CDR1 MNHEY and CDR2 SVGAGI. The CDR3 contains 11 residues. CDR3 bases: TGTGCGACACGGGGGGTAAACATTCAGTACTTC. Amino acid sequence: CATRGVNIQYF.

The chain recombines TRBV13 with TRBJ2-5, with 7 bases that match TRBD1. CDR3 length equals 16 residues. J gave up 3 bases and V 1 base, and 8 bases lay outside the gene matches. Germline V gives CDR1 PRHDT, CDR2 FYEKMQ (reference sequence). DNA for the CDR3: TGTGCCAGCAGCTTAGCCACCGGGACAGCAAAAGAGACCCAGTACTTC. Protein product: CASSLATGTAKETQYF.

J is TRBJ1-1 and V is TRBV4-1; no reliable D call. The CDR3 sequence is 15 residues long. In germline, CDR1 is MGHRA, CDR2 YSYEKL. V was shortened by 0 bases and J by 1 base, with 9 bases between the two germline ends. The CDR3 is CASSQESFPNTEAFF. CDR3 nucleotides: TGCGCCAGCAGCCAAGAGTCATTTCCGAACACTGAAGCTTTCTTT.